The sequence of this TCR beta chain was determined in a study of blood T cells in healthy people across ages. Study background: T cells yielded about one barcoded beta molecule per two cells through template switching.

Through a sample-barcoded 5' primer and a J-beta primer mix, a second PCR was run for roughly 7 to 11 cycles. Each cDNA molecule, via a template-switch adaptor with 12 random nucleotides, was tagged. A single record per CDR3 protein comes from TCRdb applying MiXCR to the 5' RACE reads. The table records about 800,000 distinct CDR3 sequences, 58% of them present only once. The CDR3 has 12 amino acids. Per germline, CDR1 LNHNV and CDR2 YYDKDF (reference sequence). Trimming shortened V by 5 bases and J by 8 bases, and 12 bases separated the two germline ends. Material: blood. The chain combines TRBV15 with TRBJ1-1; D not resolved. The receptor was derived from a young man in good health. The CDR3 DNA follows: TGTGCCACCAGCGTCGATTACCTAGAAGCTTTCTTT. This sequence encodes CATSVDYLEAFF.